This entry concerns a single TCR beta chain. Antigen specificity is unknown. The same CDR3 arises from other DNA sequences in this sample as well. The germline CDR1 and CDR2 sequences are MDHEN and SYDVKM. The V and J ends lost 4 bases and 10 bases respectively, with 11 bases between them. The CDR3 totals 12 residues. In the authors' methods: Quality scores were absent from the junction-only immunoSEQ sequences, so filtering differed. Profiling relied on immunoSEQ multiplex PCR, and the TCRdb table lists in-frame clones only, not all of them. Clone size and V and J calls were adopted from that table, with D and trimming inferred from the DNA. This table has approximately 1.4 million clones, 95% to 99% appearing once. This entry comes from a study of shared clonotypes between healthy human individuals. General study findings and limits: Some naive CD4 clonotypes, roughly 4.8%, turned up in common across a few donors. Non-shared clonotypes displayed generation probabilities falling below those of clonotypes present in all four donors.

This sequence originates from a man between 25 and 39 years old in good health. The material sequenced was naive CD4+ T cells sorted from blood. Regarding subset: CD45RA+ positively selected. The gene calls are TRBV28 and TRBJ2-1, with a possible D match to TRBD2 (5 bases). The CDR3 protein is CASSSRGREQFF. The CDR3 DNA reads as TGTGCCAGCAGTTCCCGGGGTAGGGAGCAGTTCTTC.